A single sample is the source of the 22 T cell receptor beta chains below, sequenced in a study of beta chain features in type 1 diabetes. TCRB transcripts that were expressed got sequenced, as all of the isolated RNA had been reverse transcribed. Sequencing used immunoSEQ multiplex PCR; TCRdb keeps in-frame clones, though not all of them. In the table there are around 500,000 clones, 30% of which are singletons. Sequencing input: naive CD4+ T cells from blood. These TCRs come from a man aged 18 to 30 in good health.

The V gene is TRBV29-1, the J gene TRBJ2-3, with 9 bases fitting TRBD2. The germline CDR1 and CDR2 sequences are SQVTM and ANQGSEA. The V and J ends lost 6 bases and 4 bases, in that order; junction bases with no gene match: 8. The CDR3 consists of 14 residues. The CDR3 nucleotides are TGCAGCGTAACCGGGACTAGCATAGCAGATACGCAGTATTTT. Its protein product is CSVTGTSIADTQYF.

This clone has more than one count but fewer than ten. This chain connects TRBV4-3 to TRBJ2-2; D tentatively fits TRBD1 or TRBD2 (5 bases each). Between the trimmed V and J ends, which lost 0 bases and 5 bases, there was a span of 13 bases. The germline V gene has CDR1 LGHNA and CDR2 YSLEER. There are 16 residues in the CDR3. CDR3 DNA: TGCGCCAGCAGCCAAGATAAGCAGTGGGGGACCGGGGAGCTGTTTTTT. Protein sequence: CASSQDKQWGTGELFF.

This clone was counted between two and nine times. The sample holds other DNA sequences that translate to the same CDR3. This sequence joins TRBV7-9 and TRBJ2-2; D gene uncertain. Looked up from germline, CDR1 is SEHNR and CDR2 is FQNEAQ (reference sequence). The V end was cut by 0 bases, the J end by 2 bases, with 7 bases between. The CDR3 covers 15 residues. CDR3 DNA sequence: TGTGCCAGCAGCTTAGCGGGAATTAACACCGGGGAGCTGTTTTTT. Protein: CASSLAGINTGELFF.

With respect to this clone: The sample holds other DNA sequences that translate to the same CDR3. In DNA, the CDR3 is TGTGCCAGCAGCGTAGGAGGAGAGCAGTTCTTC. Translation: CASSVGGEQFF. V is TRBV9 and J is TRBJ2-1; unclear D gene. Germline CDR1 reads SGDLS; CDR2 reads YYNGEE. Trimming shortened V by 0 bases and J by 10 bases, and 5 bases separated the two germline ends. The CDR3 has 11 amino acids.

This clone occurred a few times. J is TRBJ2-7 and V is TRBV30, with TRBD1 matching 9 bases. The germline gives CDR1 GTSNPN, CDR2 SVGIG (reference sequence). The CDR3 is 13 amino acids. V lost 3 bases and J lost 5; bases outside the gene matches: 5. CDR3 coding DNA: TGTGCCTGGAGCCCGGACAGGGGTCACGAGCAGTACTTC. Its translation: CAWSPDRGHEQYF.

This rearrangement joins TRBV7-3 to TRBJ1-1; TRBD1 matches 9 bases. The CDR3 is 13 residues long. V dropped 3 bases and J dropped 5; count of bases not matched to a gene: 1. Per germline, CDR1 SGHTA and CDR2 FQGTGA. CDR3 loop: CASSLDRGTEAFF. As DNA, the CDR3 is TGTGCCAGCAGCTTGGACAGGGGTACTGAAGCTTTCTTT.

The sample holds a few counts of this clone. The chain has TRBV25-1 and TRBJ2-1; possibly TRBD2 for D (6 bases). This CDR3 is 15 amino acids long. Trimming left V 6 bases short and J 5 bases short, with 17 bases between. Germline CDR1 MGHDK, CDR2 SYGVNS. The CDR3 here is CASSPIVAVNNEQFF. As DNA, the CDR3 is TGTGCCAGCAGCCCCATAGTAGCGGTAAACAATGAGCAGTTCTTC.

The rearrangement joins TRBV7-3 to TRBJ1-2, with D perhaps TRBD1 (5 bases). V was shortened by 5 bases and J by 4 bases, with 11 bases between the two germline ends. Per the germline V gene, CDR1 is SGHTA and CDR2 is FQGTGA. The CDR3 covers 13 residues. This chain's CDR3 is CASSPGRGYGYTF. The CDR3 DNA follows: TGTGCCAGCAGCCCGGGGCGGGGCTATGGCTACACCTTC.

V gene TRBV29-1 combines with J gene TRBJ2-7; D is unresolved. Per the germline V gene, CDR1 is SQVTM and CDR2 is ANQGSEA. The CDR3 is made up of 14 amino acids. The germline V and J ends were trimmed by 4 bases and 2 bases, with 15 bases remaining between them. CDR3 nucleotide sequence: TGCAGCGTTGGGCAGGCTCTTTCTACCTACGAGCAGTACTTC. The encoded protein is CSVGQALSTYEQYF.

J is TRBJ2-2 and V is TRBV25-1; 7 positions match TRBD1. The germline V gene has CDR1 MGHDK and CDR2 SYGVNS. The V and J ends lost 5 bases and 0 bases, in that order; junction bases with no gene match: 3. CDR3 length: 15 amino acids. CDR3: CASSPTGPNTGELFF. Written as DNA, the CDR3 is TGTGCCAGCAGTCCGACAGGGCCGAACACCGGGGAGCTGTTTTTT. Combining the CDR3 with reference TRBV25-1 and TRBJ2-2 gives the whole variable domain EADIYQTPRYLVIGTGKKITLECSQTMGHDKMYWYQQDPGMELHLIHYSYGVNSTEKGDLSSESTVSRIRTEHFPLTLESARPSHTSQYLCASSPTGPNTGELFFGEGSRLTVL.

For this clone: This sample includes further DNA sequences coding for the same CDR3. The chain joins TRBV7-9 to TRBJ2-1, with D perhaps TRBD1 (5 bases). From germline, CDR1 is SEHNR and CDR2 FQNEAQ (reference sequence). V was trimmed by 2 bases and J by 3 bases, leaving 8 bases between them. The CDR3 runs 14 residues. CDR3 coding DNA: TGTGCCAGCAGCTTAACGCAGGGCTACAATGAGCAGTTCTTC. Protein: CASSLTQGYNEQFF.

Only a few counts were recorded for this clone. The chain joins TRBV29-1 to TRBJ2-7; a weak D match, TRBD2 (5 bases). Germline V lookup: CDR1 SQVTM, CDR2 ANQGSEA. This CDR3 region has 12 residues. V lost 7 bases to trimming and J lost 0 bases, with 10 bases between them. Here the CDR3 reads CSGTSDSYEQYF. CDR3 nucleotide sequence: TGCAGCGGGACTTCCGACTCCTACGAGCAGTACTTC.

This clone was seen a few times. The chain combines TRBV7-2 with TRBJ2-4, with TRBD1 matching over 7 bases. The germline V gene has CDR1 SGHTA and CDR2 FQGNSA. The CDR3 is made up of 14 amino acids. V was pared by 3 bases and J by 5 bases, with 4 bases of the junction left unmatched. CDR3 sequence: CASSFTGTENIQYF. In nucleotides, the CDR3 is TGTGCCAGCAGCTTCACCGGGACAGAAAACATTCAGTACTTC.

V and J are TRBV28 and TRBJ2-7, with D possibly TRBD1 on 6 matching bases. This CDR3 region has 15 residues. The germline V and J ends were trimmed by 4 bases and 2 bases, with 15 bases remaining between them. Germline CDR1 is MDHEN and CDR2 is SYDVKM. Here the CDR3 reads CASSSSTGSAYEQYF. The CDR3 nucleotides read TGTGCCAGCAGTTCAAGTACAGGGAGCGCCTACGAGCAGTACTTC.

The chain links TRBV6-5 to TRBJ2-1; D not certain. This CDR3 has 14 residues. Trimming took off 0 bases at V and 9 bases at J, with 12 bases between the two ends. Looked up from germline, CDR1 is MNHEY and CDR2 is SVGAGI. The CDR3 reads CASSYSPARSEQFF. As DNA, the CDR3 is TGTGCCAGCAGTTACTCTCCGGCCCGGAGTGAGCAGTTCTTC.

The chain couples TRBV4-2 to TRBJ2-2, with 7 nucleotides matching TRBD2. The CDR3 is made up of 16 amino acids. Trimming took 5 bases from V and 2 from J; bases not matched to a gene: 8. In germline, CDR1 is LGHNA, CDR2 YNFKEQ. The CDR3 loop is CASSYTGGTNTGELFF. CDR3 sequence (DNA): TGTGCCAGCAGCTATACGGGAGGAACCAACACCGGGGAGCTGTTTTTT.

V gene TRBV30 combines with J gene TRBJ2-7; TRBD2 is a possible D gene (6 bases). Per the germline V gene, CDR1 is GTSNPN and CDR2 is SVGIG (reference sequence). The CDR3 length is 14 residues. V was shortened by 0 bases and J by 3 bases, with 12 bases between the two germline ends. The CDR3 spells CAWSVKGLRYEQYF. The CDR3 nucleotides read TGTGCCTGGAGTGTAAAGGGACTGCGCTACGAGCAGTACTTC.

V and J are TRBV18 and TRBJ1-2; no clear D. Trimming took 6 bases from V and 6 from J, leaving 20 bases between them. This CDR3 is 15 amino acids long. Germline CDR1 reads KGHSH; CDR2 reads LQKENI. CDR3 residues: CASSKNAALWDGYTF. CDR3 nucleotide sequence: TGTGCCAGCTCGAAAAACGCAGCCCTGTGGGATGGCTACACCTTC.

This clone was counted between two and nine times. The rearrangement uses TRBV4-3 and TRBJ2-7; D tentatively fits TRBD1 or TRBD2 (5 bases each). This CDR3 spans 16 amino acids. CDR1 and CDR2 from the germline V gene are LGHNA and YSLEER. Trimming took off 3 bases at V and 2 bases at J, with 17 bases between the two ends. CDR3 sequence (DNA): TGCGCCAGCAGCCAGGGGGTGACCCGAGTCCCCTACGAGCAGTACTTC. It is translated as CASSQGVTRVPYEQYF.

This clone showed up just a few times. V is TRBV13 and J is TRBJ2-7; 7 bases are a match to TRBD1. CDR1 is PRHDT, CDR2 FYEKMQ, per germline (reference sequence). This CDR3 contains 13 residues. Losses at the gene ends were 6 bases for V and 3 bases for J; bases not matched to a gene: 5. CDR3 sequence (DNA): TGTGCCAGCAGTCCATACAGGGGCTACGAGCAGTACTTC. Amino acid sequence: CASSPYRGYEQYF. Complete variable domain (other parts from reference TRBV13 and TRBJ2-7): AAGVIQSPRHLIKEKRETATLKCYPIPRHDTVYWYQQGPGQDPQFLISFYEKMQSDKGSIPDRFSAQQFSDYHSELNMSSLELGDSALYFCASSPYRGYEQYFGPGTRLTVT.

The chain couples TRBV30 to TRBJ2-1; D uncertain. Germline V gene data show CDR1 as GTSNPN and CDR2 as SVGIG (reference sequence). V was clipped by 0 bases and J by 9 bases, with 12 bases between them. The CDR3 sequence is 13 residues long. Here the CDR3 DNA reads TGTGCCTGGAGTGTAGGAGTGATGGGTGAGCAGTTCTTC. Its translation is CAWSVGVMGEQFF.

A few counts support this clone. The V call is TRBV27, the J call TRBJ1-1; unclear D gene. Trimming pared 5 bases from V and 0 bases from J, leaving 7 bases between. The CDR3 has 13 amino acids. Germline V gene data show CDR1 as MNHEY and CDR2 as SMNVEV (reference sequence). CDR3 nucleotide sequence: TGTGCCAGCAGTCGAATCCTGAACACTGAAGCTTTCTTT. Residues: CASSRILNTEAFF.